These T cell receptor beta chains were read from a single sample in a study of T cell responses to AZD1222 COVID-19 vaccine. Assay: immunoSEQ multiplex PCR; the TCRdb copy retains only in-frame clones and omits some. The top ten clones hold 10% to 15% of a sample with about 94,000 clones, nearly 90% of them seen once. The sample in question was peripheral blood, obtained on day 0 of AZD1222 vaccination. The receptors were gathered from an adult in good health. CDR3s include the opening cysteine and the closing phenylalanine or tryptophan. D genes are given only for firm matches. Size is omitted from some rows. Given values are once, few, many or a class for expanded clones.

cdr3_nt cdr3_aa j_call v_call clone_size d_call
TGTGCCAGCACTCGCGTCCGGAACACTGAAGCTTTCTTT CASTRVRNTEAFF TRBJ1-1 TRBV12-3/TRBV12-4 - -
TGTGCCAGCAGCTTGTCCCGGGTATCACATGGCTACACCTTC CASSLSRVSHGYTF TRBJ1-2 TRBV5-6 few -
TGTGCCAGCAGTCGGGTTAGCGGGGTCTCCTACAATGAGCAGTTCTTC CASSRVSGVSYNEQFF TRBJ2-1 TRBV7-9 - TRBD2
TGCAGCGTTGAAGATCGGAGGACTAGCGGGGGGGCTCGGGAGCTGTTTTTT CSVEDRRTSGGARELFF TRBJ2-2 TRBV29-1 - TRBD2
TGTGCCAGTAGTATAGTGGGTGGACAGGTTGGATCACCCCTCCACTTT CASSIVGGQVGSPLHF TRBJ1-6 TRBV19 - TRBD1
TGCGCCAGCAGCCCCGGACAAATGAACACTGAAGCTTTCTTT CASSPGQMNTEAFF TRBJ1-1 TRBV4-1 - -
TGTGCCAGCAGTCAACCCCGGGCCCAGATCGAAGAGACCCAGTACTTC CASSQPRAQIEETQYF TRBJ2-5 TRBV21-1 - -
TGTGCCAGCAGATCTAGCCTTGGCTTGAACACTGAAGCTTTCTTT CASRSSLGLNTEAFF TRBJ1-1 TRBV6-5 - -
TGTGCCAGTAGTTCGAGCGGGGGGGCAATCTTAGACATTCAGTACTTC CASSSSGGAILDIQYF TRBJ2-4 TRBV19 - TRBD2
TGCGCCAGCAGCGCACAGGGGAGGAGGAACACTGAAGCTTTCTTT CASSAQGRRNTEAFF TRBJ1-1 TRBV5-1 - TRBD1
TGTGCCAGCAGCTCCCGTGGCGGCCCTCGGGAGACCCAGTACTTC CASSSRGGPRETQYF TRBJ2-5 TRBV7-3 - -
TGTGCCAGCAGCTCCGAGAAAGGTCAGCCCCAGCATTTT CASSSEKGQPQHF TRBJ1-5 TRBV7-9 - -
TGCGCCAGCAGCCCGGGGAGGGTAAATGAGCAGTTCTTC CASSPGRVNEQFF TRBJ2-1 TRBV5-1 - TRBD2
TGTGCCAGCAGCCCAGGGACCTTCTACGAGCAGTACTTC CASSPGTFYEQYF TRBJ2-7 TRBV7-2 - -
TGTGCCAGCAGGGGTGGACAGGGATCCTACGAGCAGTACTTC CASRGGQGSYEQYF TRBJ2-7 TRBV25-1 few TRBD1
TGTGCCAGCAGTTACGGCAGGGGACTCTACAATGAGCAGTTCTTC CASSYGRGLYNEQFF TRBJ2-1 TRBV6-5 - -
TGTGCCAGCAGCTCAACAGGCGTAGGAATGCCCCAGCATTTT CASSSTGVGMPQHF TRBJ1-5 TRBV7-2 - -
TGTGCCAGCACCTCGGTGTCCCACGAGCAGTACTTC CASTSVSHEQYF TRBJ2-7 TRBV3-1/TRBV3-2 - -
TGTGCCAGTACCCCAGGGAGGACTGAAGCTTTCTTT CASTPGRTEAFF TRBJ1-1 TRBV19 - -
TGTGCCAGCAGCCCGGGACAGAACACCGGGGAGCTGTTTTTT CASSPGQNTGELFF TRBJ2-2 TRBV7-9 - -
TGTGCCAGCAGCGTAGAGGCAGGGGCGGGAACTGAAGCTTTCTTT CASSVEAGAGTEAFF TRBJ1-1 TRBV9 - -
TGTGCCAGTAGTATAGATGGGCAGGGTGCGGCTGTTCAGCCCCAGCATTTT CASSIDGQGAAVQPQHF TRBJ1-5 TRBV19 - -
TGTGCCAGCAGTGAAGAGAGGGGGAGAACTGAAGCTTTCTTT CASSEERGRTEAFF TRBJ1-1 TRBV6-1 - -
TGTGCCAGCAGCCAAGAAGCCCTGACAGGCGAGCAGTACTTC CASSQEALTGEQYF TRBJ2-7 TRBV4-2 - -
TGCGCCAGCAGCCAAGATTTGAGACGAAACACTGAAGCTTTCTTT CASSQDLRRNTEAFF TRBJ1-1 TRBV4-3 - -
TGTGCCACCAGTGACGCCGGGACTCACGGCTACACCTTC CATSDAGTHGYTF TRBJ1-2 TRBV24-1 - -